This TCR beta chain was identified in a study of cytomegalovirus exposure and HLA in healthy donors. The study's findings and limits: An analysis that was carried out later associated approximately 15,000 TCR beta sequences with HLA alleles at 0.05 false discovery rate. The authors later linked a missense DCLRE1C variant to TCR beta V- and J-gene trimming.

PCR primers comprised 60 Vbeta and 13 Jbeta primers. TCRdb's copy holds only in-frame clones and misses some; the assay was immunoSEQ multiplex PCR. The sample consists of some 140,000 clones, 65% to 80% of them appearing once. The CDR3 length is 15 residues. V shed 0 bases, J shed 6 bases, and the junction held 5 bases outside the gene matches. Germline values: CDR1 SGHRS, CDR2 YFSETQ. Concerning this clone: Its antigen remains unidentified.

The TCR comes from a man in his forties in good health and CMV-seropositive. The sequencing input was PBMCs. This rearrangement joins TRBV5-1 to TRBJ2-1; 8 nucleotides match TRBD1. The CDR3 region has the DNA TGCGCCAGCAGCTTGGGGACAGGGTTCGTCAATGAGCAGTTCTTC. It encodes CASSLGTGFVNEQFF.